This TCR beta chain was retrieved from a study of PD-L1 blockade in urothelial cancer. Study context: Patients went on atezolizumab in the mid-2010s, receiving 1,200 mg intravenously every 3 weeks. Per blood sample, T cells had a median of around 140,000. Blood underwent analysis 3 weeks (second dose) and 6 weeks after treatment began.

Noted time point: peripheral blood 6 weeks after treatment start. With 6 bases removed from V and 6 bases from J, the gap between germline ends came to 6 bases. The CDR3 runs 10 residues. The germline V gene encodes CDR1 DFQATT and CDR2 SNEGSKA (reference sequence). The method was immunoSEQ multiplex PCR; TCRdb's version includes in-frame clones alone and lacks a portion of them. This table has about 45,000 clones, almost 85% appearing once. The source is a man between 60 and 75 years old with urothelial cancer. The chain uses TRBV20-1 and TRBJ2-1; D perhaps matches TRBD1 (5 bases). The source was PBMCs, collected around atezolizumab (anti-PD-L1) treatment. The CDR3 DNA is TGCAGTGCAGGGGTCAATGAGCAGTTCTTC. It yields the protein CSAGVNEQFF.